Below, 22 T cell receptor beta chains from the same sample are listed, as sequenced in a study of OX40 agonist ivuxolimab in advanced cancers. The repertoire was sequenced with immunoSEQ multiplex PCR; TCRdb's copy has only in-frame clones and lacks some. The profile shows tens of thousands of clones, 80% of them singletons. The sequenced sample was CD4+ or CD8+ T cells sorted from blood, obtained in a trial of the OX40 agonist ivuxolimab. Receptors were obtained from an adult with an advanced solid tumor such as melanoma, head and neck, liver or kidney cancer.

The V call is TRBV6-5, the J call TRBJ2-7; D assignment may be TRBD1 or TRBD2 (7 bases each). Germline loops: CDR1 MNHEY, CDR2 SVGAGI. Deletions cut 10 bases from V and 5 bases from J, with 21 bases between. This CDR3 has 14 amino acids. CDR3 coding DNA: TGTGCCACCAGGGGGGTGGGGAGGGCCCACGAGCAGTACTTC. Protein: CATRGVGRAHEQYF.

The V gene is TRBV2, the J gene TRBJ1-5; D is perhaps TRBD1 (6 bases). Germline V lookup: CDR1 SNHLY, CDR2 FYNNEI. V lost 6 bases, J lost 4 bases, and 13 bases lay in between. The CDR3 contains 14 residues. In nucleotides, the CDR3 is TGTGCCAGCAGGAGAGGGGGACGGAATCAGCCCCAGCATTTT. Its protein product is CASRRGGRNQPQHF.

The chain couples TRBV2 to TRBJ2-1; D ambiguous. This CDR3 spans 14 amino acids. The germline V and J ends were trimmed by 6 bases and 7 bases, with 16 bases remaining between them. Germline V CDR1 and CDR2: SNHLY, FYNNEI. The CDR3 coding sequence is TGTGCCAGCAGCCTCCTAGATAGGGAAAATGAGCAGTTCTTC. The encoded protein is CASSLLDRENEQFF.

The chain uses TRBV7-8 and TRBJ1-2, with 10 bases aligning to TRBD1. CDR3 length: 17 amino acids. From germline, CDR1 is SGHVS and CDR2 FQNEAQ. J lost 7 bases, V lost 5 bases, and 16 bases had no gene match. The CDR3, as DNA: TGTGCCAGCAGCCCGCGCACACGACAGGGGGCGCCATTTGGCTACACCTTC. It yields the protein CASSPRTRQGAPFGYTF.

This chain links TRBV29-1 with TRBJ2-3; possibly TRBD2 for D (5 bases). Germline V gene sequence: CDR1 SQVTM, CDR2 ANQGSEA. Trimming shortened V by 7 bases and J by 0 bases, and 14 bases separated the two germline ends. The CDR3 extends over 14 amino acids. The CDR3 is CSAKRVGSTDTQYF. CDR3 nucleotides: TGCAGCGCCAAGAGGGTAGGGAGCACAGATACGCAGTATTTT.

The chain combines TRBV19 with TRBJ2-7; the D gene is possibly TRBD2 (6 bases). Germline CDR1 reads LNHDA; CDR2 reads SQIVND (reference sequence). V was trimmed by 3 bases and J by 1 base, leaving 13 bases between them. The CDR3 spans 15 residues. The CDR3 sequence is CASSIGGDQSYEQYF. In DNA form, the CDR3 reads TGTGCCAGTAGTATTGGAGGGGACCAGTCCTACGAGCAGTACTTC.

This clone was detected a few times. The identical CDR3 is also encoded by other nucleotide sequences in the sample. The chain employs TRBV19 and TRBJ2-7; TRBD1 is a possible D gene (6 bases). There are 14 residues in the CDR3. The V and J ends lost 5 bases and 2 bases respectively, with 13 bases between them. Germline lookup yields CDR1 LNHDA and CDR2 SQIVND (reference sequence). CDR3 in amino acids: CASSPGTRTYEQYF. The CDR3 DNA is TGTGCCAGTAGTCCGGGGACAAGGACCTACGAGCAGTACTTC.

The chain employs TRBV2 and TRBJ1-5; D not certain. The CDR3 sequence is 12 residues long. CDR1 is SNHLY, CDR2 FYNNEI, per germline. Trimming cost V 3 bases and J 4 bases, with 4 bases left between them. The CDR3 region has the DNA TGTGCCAGCAGTGACATTAATCAGCCCCAGCATTTT. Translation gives CASSDINQPQHF.

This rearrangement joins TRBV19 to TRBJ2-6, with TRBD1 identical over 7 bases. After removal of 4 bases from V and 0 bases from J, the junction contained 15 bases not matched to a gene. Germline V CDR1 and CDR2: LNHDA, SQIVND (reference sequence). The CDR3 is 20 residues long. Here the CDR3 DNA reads TGTGCCAGTAGTAACCGCCACCACAGGGGAACAGACTCTGGGGCCAACGTCCTGACTTTC. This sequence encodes CASSNRHHRGTDSGANVLTF.

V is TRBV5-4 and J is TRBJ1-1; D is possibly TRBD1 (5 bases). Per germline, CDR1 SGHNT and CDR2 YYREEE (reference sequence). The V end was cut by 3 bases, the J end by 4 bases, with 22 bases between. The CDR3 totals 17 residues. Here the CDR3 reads CASSSSTQGGGSTEAFF. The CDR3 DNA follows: TGTGCCAGCAGCTCCTCAACTCAGGGTGGGGGAAGCACTGAAGCTTTCTTT.

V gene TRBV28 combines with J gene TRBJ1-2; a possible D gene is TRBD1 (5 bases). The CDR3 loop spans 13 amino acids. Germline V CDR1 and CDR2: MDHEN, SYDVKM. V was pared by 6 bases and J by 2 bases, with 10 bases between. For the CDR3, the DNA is TGTGCCAGCAGCGAGGGGCAGAACTATGGCTACACCTTC. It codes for CASSEGQNYGYTF.

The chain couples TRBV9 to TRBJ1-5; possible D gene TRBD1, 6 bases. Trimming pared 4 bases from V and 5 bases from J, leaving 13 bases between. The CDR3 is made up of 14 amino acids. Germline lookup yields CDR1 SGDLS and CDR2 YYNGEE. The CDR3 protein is CASSQQGYDQPQHF. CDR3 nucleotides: TGTGCCAGCAGCCAACAGGGTTACGATCAGCCCCAGCATTTT. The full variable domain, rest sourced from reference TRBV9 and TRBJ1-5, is DSGVTQTPKHLITATGQRVTLRCSPRSGDLSVYWYQQSLDQGLQFLIQYYNGEERAKGNILERFSAQQFPDLHSELNLSSLELGDSALYFCASSQQGYDQPQHFGDGTRLSIL.

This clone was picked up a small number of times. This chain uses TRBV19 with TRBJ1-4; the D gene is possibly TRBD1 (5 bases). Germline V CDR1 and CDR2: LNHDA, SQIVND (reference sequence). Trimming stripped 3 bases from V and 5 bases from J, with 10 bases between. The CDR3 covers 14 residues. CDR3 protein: CASSMLGTNEKLFF. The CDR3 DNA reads TGTGCCAGTAGTATGCTCGGGACGAATGAAAAACTGTTTTTT.

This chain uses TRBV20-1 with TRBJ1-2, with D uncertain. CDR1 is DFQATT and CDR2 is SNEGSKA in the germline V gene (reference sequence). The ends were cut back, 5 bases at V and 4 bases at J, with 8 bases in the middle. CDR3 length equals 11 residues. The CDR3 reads CSALGSYGYTF. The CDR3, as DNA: TGCAGTGCTTTGGGAAGCTATGGCTACACCTTC.

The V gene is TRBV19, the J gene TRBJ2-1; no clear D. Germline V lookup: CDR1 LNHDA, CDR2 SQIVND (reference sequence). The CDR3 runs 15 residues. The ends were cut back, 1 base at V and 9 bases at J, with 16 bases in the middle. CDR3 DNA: TGTGCCAGTAGTATAGGAAGAGCCCGACTCGGTGAGCAGTTCTTC. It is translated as CASSIGRARLGEQFF.

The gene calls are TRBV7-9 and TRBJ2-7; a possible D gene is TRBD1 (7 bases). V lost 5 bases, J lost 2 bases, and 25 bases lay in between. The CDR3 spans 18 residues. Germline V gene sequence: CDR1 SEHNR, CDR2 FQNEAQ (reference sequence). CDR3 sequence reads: CASSHGRDSGLITYEQYF. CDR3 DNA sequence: TGTGCCAGCAGCCACGGTAGGGACAGCGGACTAATTACCTACGAGCAGTACTTC.

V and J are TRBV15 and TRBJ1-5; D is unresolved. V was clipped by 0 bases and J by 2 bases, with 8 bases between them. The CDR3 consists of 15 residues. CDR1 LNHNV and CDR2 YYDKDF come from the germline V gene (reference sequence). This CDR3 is CATSRDDNGNQPQHF. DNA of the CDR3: TGTGCCACCAGCAGAGATGATAACGGCAATCAGCCCCAGCATTTT.

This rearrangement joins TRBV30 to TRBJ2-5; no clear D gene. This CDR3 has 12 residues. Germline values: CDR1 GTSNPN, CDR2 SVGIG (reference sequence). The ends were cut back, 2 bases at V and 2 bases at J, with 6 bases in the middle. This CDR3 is CAWSRQQETQYF. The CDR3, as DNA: TGTGCCTGGAGTCGTCAGCAAGAGACCCAGTACTTC.

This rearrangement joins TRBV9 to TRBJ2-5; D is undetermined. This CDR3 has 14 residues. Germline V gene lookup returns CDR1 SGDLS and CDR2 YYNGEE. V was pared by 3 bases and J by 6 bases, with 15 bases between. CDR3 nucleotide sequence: TGTGCCAGCAGCGAGGGCCTTTTCGGCCAGACCCAGTACTTC. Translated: CASSEGLFGQTQYF.

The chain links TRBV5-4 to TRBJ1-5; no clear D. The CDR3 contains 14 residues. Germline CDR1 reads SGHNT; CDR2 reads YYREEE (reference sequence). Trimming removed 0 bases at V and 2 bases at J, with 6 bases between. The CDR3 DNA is TGTGCCAGCAGCTTGGGGCAGCGCAATCAGCCCCAGCATTTT. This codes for CASSLGQRNQPQHF. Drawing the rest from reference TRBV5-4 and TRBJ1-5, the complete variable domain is ETGVTQSPTHLIKTRGQQVTLRCSSQSGHNTVSWYQQALGQGPQFIFQYYREEENGRGNFPPRFSGLQFPNYSSELNVNALELDDSALYLCASSLGQRNQPQHFGDGTRLSIL.

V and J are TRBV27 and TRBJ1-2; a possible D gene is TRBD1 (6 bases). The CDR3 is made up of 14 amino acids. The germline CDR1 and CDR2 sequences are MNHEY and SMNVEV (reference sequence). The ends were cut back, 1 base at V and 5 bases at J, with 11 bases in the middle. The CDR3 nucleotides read TGTGCCAGCAGTTTATGGGGGCAGTCTTATGGCTACACCTTC. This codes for CASSLWGQSYGYTF.

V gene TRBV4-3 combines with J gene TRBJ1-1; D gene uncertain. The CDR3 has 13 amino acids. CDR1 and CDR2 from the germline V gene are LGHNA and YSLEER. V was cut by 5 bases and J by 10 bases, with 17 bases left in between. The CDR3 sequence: CASSSPAEAAAFF. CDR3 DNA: TGCGCCAGCAGCTCCCCAGCGGAAGCCGCAGCTTTCTTT.